The sequence of this TCR beta chain was determined in a study of STAT5B mutations in CD4+ large granular lymphocyte leukemia. Study-wide background: When available, cryopreserved cells underwent CD8+ depletion before CD4+ selection. Study-level points and caveats: Data were not HLA-matched across samples.

Patients had CD4+ T-LGLL, from Padova, Helsinki and Shinshu. Either unselected PBMC or bead-purified CD4+, CD4+CD8+, CD57+ or CD56+ cells were sequenced. Only in-frame clones appear in the TCRdb table, and some are missing; sequencing was by immunoSEQ multiplex PCR. The sample lists fewer than 7,500 clones; around four fifths were seen once. With regard to this clone: Its cognate antigen is unknown.

Germline CDR1 and CDR2: DFQATT and SNEGSKA (reference sequence). CDR3 length: 11 residues. V was cut by 8 bases and J by 8 bases, with 15 bases left in between. The origin of this receptor is a man older than 75 with CD4+ T-cell large granular lymphocyte leukemia. Sequencing input: PBMCs. V is TRBV20-1 and J is TRBJ1-2; D is perhaps TRBD1 (5 bases). CDR3 residues: CSTYRDEGYTF. CDR3 bases: TGCAGTACTTACCGGGACGAGGGCTACACCTTC.